The 14 T cell receptor beta chains below come from one sample, sequenced in a study of cytomegalovirus exposure and HLA in healthy donors. This table comes from immunoSEQ multiplex PCR, and its TCRdb copy is limited to in-frame clones, with some not included. The sample carries 60,000 or so clones, 90% to 95% recorded once. Sequences were obtained from PBMCs. Source of these receptors: a woman between 18 and 29 years old in good health and CMV-seronegative.

The V call is TRBV19, the J call TRBJ1-2, with TRBD1 matching 11 bases. The germline gives CDR1 LNHDA, CDR2 SQIVND (reference sequence). Germline trimming cut 5 bases from V and 6 bases from J; bases unmatched to any gene: 11. The CDR3 is 16 amino acids. CDR3 DNA: TGTGCCAGTAGTGCCCGGGACAGGGGGTCTCGAGATGGCTACACCTTC. Translated, it gives CASSARDRGSRDGYTF.

This clone was detected only once. The chain has TRBV5-6 and TRBJ1-5; the D is unclear. Germline CDR1 is SGHDT and CDR2 is YYEEEE. The length of the CDR3 is 13 residues. Trimming cost V 0 bases and J 6 bases, with 7 bases left between them. CDR3 region: CASSLGRSQPQHF. The CDR3 DNA is TGTGCCAGCAGCTTGGGGAGGAGTCAGCCCCAGCATTTT.

The rearrangement uses TRBV28 and TRBJ2-5; TRBD1 matches at 7 bases. The CDR3 loop spans 14 amino acids. With V trimmed by 4 bases and J by 10 bases, 12 bases remained unmatched. The germline gives CDR1 MDHEN, CDR2 SYDVKM. CDR3 region: CASSSTVDRVGQYF. For the CDR3, the DNA is TGTGCCAGCAGTTCTACCGTCGACAGGGTGGGCCAGTACTTC.

The chain uses TRBV15 and TRBJ1-2, with a possible D match to TRBD1 (5 bases). CDR1 is LNHNV, CDR2 YYDKDF, per germline (reference sequence). V dropped 0 bases and J dropped 6 bases, with 17 bases sitting between them. CDR3 length equals 16 residues. The CDR3 nucleotides are TGTGCCACCAGCAGAGATCGCTCAGGACATCTGGATGGCTACACCTTC. It encodes CATSRDRSGHLDGYTF.

This clone was recorded a few times. The chain uses TRBV30 and TRBJ1-5, with no clear D. Trimming removed 2 bases at V and 2 bases at J, with 10 bases between. This CDR3 is 14 amino acids long. From germline, CDR1 is GTSNPN and CDR2 SVGIG (reference sequence). DNA for the CDR3: TGTGCCTGGAGTATGGGAGACGGCAATCAGCCCCAGCATTTT. As protein: CAWSMGDGNQPQHF. Drawing the rest from reference TRBV30 and TRBJ1-5, the complete variable domain is SQTIHQWPATLVQPVGSPLSLECTVEGTSNPNLYWYRQAAGRGLQLLFYSVGIGQISSEVPQNLSASRPQDRQFILSSKKLLLSDSGFYLCAWSMGDGNQPQHFGDGTRLSIL.

V usage is TRBV27 and J usage is TRBJ1-2; 9 nucleotides align to TRBD1. J was trimmed by 3 bases and V by 6 bases; bases with no gene match: 14. The CDR3 is made up of 17 amino acids. Germline CDR1 reads MNHEY; CDR2 reads SMNVEV (reference sequence). CDR3 region: CASSPSQGAPGYYGYTF. CDR3 sequence (DNA): TGTGCCAGCAGCCCTTCACAGGGGGCTCCGGGATACTATGGCTACACCTTC.

The DNA of the CDR3 is TGTGCCAGCAGCCGCGGACAGCTTGAAAAACTGTTTTTT. It encodes CASSRGQLEKLFF. The V call is TRBV14, the J call TRBJ1-4; D possibly corresponds to TRBD1 (6 bases). CDR1 and CDR2 from the germline V gene are SGHDN and FVKESK. V dropped 4 bases and J dropped 7 bases, with 10 bases sitting between them. The CDR3 runs 13 residues.

J is TRBJ2-1 and V is TRBV7-9; 11 bases fit TRBD1. V lost 5 bases, J lost 2 bases, and 2 bases stayed unmatched. Germline V gene lookup returns CDR1 SEHNR and CDR2 FQNEAQ (reference sequence). The CDR3 runs 15 residues. In DNA, the CDR3 is TGTGCCAGCAGCCTGGGACAGGGGGCCTACAATGAGCAGTTCTTC. Translating gives CASSLGQGAYNEQFF. Combining the CDR3 with reference TRBV7-9 and TRBJ2-1 gives the whole variable domain DTGVSQNPRHKITKRGQNVTFRCDPISEHNRLYWYRQTLGQGPEFLTYFQNEAQLEKSRLLSDRFSAERPKGSFSTLEIQRTEQGDSAMYLCASSLGQGAYNEQFFGPGTRLTVL.

The chain uses TRBV18 and TRBJ2-7, with a tentative D call TRBD1 (5 bases). In germline, CDR1 is KGHSH, CDR2 LQKENI. The V gene lost 1 base and the J gene lost 1 base, with 11 bases spanning the gap. The CDR3 sequence is 15 residues long. The CDR3 DNA follows: TGTGCCAGCTCACCACGAACAGGTTCTTCCTACGAGCAGTACTTC. Protein: CASSPRTGSSYEQYF.

V and J are TRBV28 and TRBJ1-6, with 9 nucleotides matching TRBD1. With 3 bases clipped from V and 7 bases from J, the junction kept 7 bases outside the gene matches. The CDR3 has 16 residues. Germline loops: CDR1 MDHEN, CDR2 SYDVKM. This CDR3 is CASSFTGTGRNSPLHF. CDR3 nucleotides: TGTGCCAGCAGTTTCACCGGGACAGGGAGGAATTCACCCCTCCACTTT. Supplemented by reference TRBV28 and TRBJ1-6, the full variable domain reads DVKVTQSSRYLVKRTGEKVFLECVQDMDHENMFWYRQDPGLGLRLIYFSYDVKMKEKGDIPEGYSVSREKKERFSLILESASTNQTSMYLCASSFTGTGRNSPLHFGNGTRLTVT.

The DNA of the CDR3 is TGTGCCAGCAGCAAAAGGACAGGGAAAGGTTCCTACAATGAGCAGTTCTTC. Translated, it gives CASSKRTGKGSYNEQFF. The rearrangement joins TRBV21-1 to TRBJ2-1; the tabulated D call, TRBD1, remains unverified against the DNA. TRBV21-1 is termed a pseudogene. This CDR3 has 17 amino acids.

This chain uses TRBV28 with TRBJ1-6, with 9 bases that match TRBD1. Germline CDR1 is MDHEN and CDR2 is SYDVKM. Trimming cost V 3 bases and J 6 bases; bases outside gene matches: 6. The CDR3 sequence is 16 residues long. The CDR3, as DNA: TGTGCCAGCAGTTTGTACACAGGGGGCCGTAATTCACCCCTCCACTTT. Translating it yields CASSLYTGGRNSPLHF.

This rearrangement joins TRBV28 to TRBJ1-2; D is uncertain. The CDR3 contains 13 residues. V lost 3 bases to trimming and J lost 2 bases, with 7 bases between them. The V gene's germline CDR1 is MDHEN and CDR2 SYDVKM. In DNA, the CDR3 is TGTGCCAGCAGTTTTAACAGAAACTATGGCTACACCTTC. Protein: CASSFNRNYGYTF.

This chain uses TRBV11-3 with TRBJ2-7; 8 nucleotides match TRBD1. Germline assignment: CDR1 SGHNT and CDR2 YENEEA. This CDR3 spans 17 amino acids. The ends lost 2 bases at V and 7 bases at J; junction bases unmatched: 16. The DNA of the CDR3 is TGTGCCAGCAGCTTACGAAGAGGGGGACAGGATGCGGGGGAGCAGTACTTC. Its protein product is CASSLRRGGQDAGEQYF.